This is a list of T cell receptor beta chains from one sample in a study of blood T cell repertoires in COVID-19. Clones were sequenced by immunoSEQ multiplex PCR, and TCRdb holds only the in-frame ones, with some missing. The repertoire holds about 220,000 clones, with 70% to 90% as singletons. What was sequenced was PBMCs or T cells enriched from blood (not recorded which). All receptors derive from a woman aged 45-65 years with acute COVID-19. Each CDR3 is given with its conserved first and last residue. The D gene is left open where the match is weak. For some rows the clone size is stated as once, few or many, or as a class when expanded; others skip it.

clone_size: few; d_call: TRBD2; j_call: TRBJ2-7; v_call: TRBV5-4; cdr3_aa: CASSFGLAYEQYF; cdr3_nt: TGTGCCAGCAGTTTCGGACTAGCCTACGAGCAGTACTTC
clone_size: .; d_call: TRBD2; j_call: TRBJ2-1; v_call: TRBV5-1; cdr3_aa: CASSNPRAGTSANNEQFF; cdr3_nt: TGCGCCAGCAGCAACCCTCGGGCCGGGACTAGCGCCAACAATGAGCAGTTCTTC
clone_size: .; d_call: .; j_call: TRBJ2-3; v_call: TRBV11-2; cdr3_aa: CASSPRQVVADTQYF; cdr3_nt: TGTGCCAGCAGCCCTCGACAGGTTGTTGCAGATACGCAGTATTTT
clone_size: .; d_call: .; j_call: TRBJ1-4; v_call: TRBV7-2; cdr3_aa: CASSLGGPSTNEKLFF; cdr3_nt: TGTGCCAGCAGCTTAGGCGGTCCCTCAACTAATGAAAAACTGTTTTTT
clone_size: .; d_call: TRBD1; j_call: TRBJ1-5; v_call: TRBV2; cdr3_aa: CASSEQGFNQPQHF; cdr3_nt: TGTGCCAGCAGCGAACAGGGGTTCAATCAGCCCCAGCATTTT
clone_size: .; d_call: TRBD1; j_call: TRBJ1-2; v_call: TRBV7-2; cdr3_aa: CASSLGFGGGQGVDYGYTF; cdr3_nt: TGTGCCAGCAGCTTAGGATTTGGGGGTGGGCAGGGGGTCGACTATGGCTACACCTTC
clone_size: .; d_call: TRBD1; j_call: TRBJ1-2; v_call: TRBV28; cdr3_aa: CASGSTGVYGYTF; cdr3_nt: TGTGCCAGCGGTAGCACAGGGGTCTATGGCTACACCTTC
clone_size: .; d_call: TRBD1; j_call: TRBJ1-2; v_call: TRBV7-9; cdr3_aa: CASSSIPGQGIHYGYTF; cdr3_nt: TGTGCCAGCAGCTCGATTCCGGGACAGGGGATACACTATGGCTACACCTTC
clone_size: .; d_call: .; j_call: TRBJ2-5; v_call: TRBV6-1; cdr3_aa: CASSEVGVVTQYF; cdr3_nt: TGTGCCAGCAGTGAAGTAGGGGTAGTGACCCAGTACTTC
clone_size: .; d_call: TRBD1; j_call: TRBJ2-1; v_call: TRBV5-1; cdr3_aa: CASRSGQGLSEQFF; cdr3_nt: TGCGCCAGCAGATCCGGACAGGGATTGAGTGAGCAGTTCTTC
clone_size: once; d_call: .; j_call: TRBJ1-2; v_call: TRBV30; cdr3_aa: CAWSVRDRYYGYTF; cdr3_nt: TGTGCCTGGAGTGTACGCGACAGGTACTATGGCTACACCTTC
clone_size: .; d_call: .; j_call: TRBJ1-4; v_call: TRBV6-5; cdr3_aa: CASSKNRAANEKLFF; cdr3_nt: TGTGCCAGCAGTAAGAACAGGGCGGCTAATGAAAAACTGTTTTTT
clone_size: .; d_call: .; j_call: TRBJ1-1; v_call: TRBV28; cdr3_aa: CASSLMRVGGRLYTEAFF; cdr3_nt: TGTGCCAGCAGTTTAATGAGGGTAGGGGGACGGCTCTACACTGAAGCTTTCTTT
clone_size: .; d_call: TRBD2; j_call: TRBJ2-7; v_call: TRBV7-3; cdr3_aa: CASSFAGGSSYEQYF; cdr3_nt: TGTGCCAGCAGCTTTGCGGGGGGGAGCTCCTACGAGCAGTACTTC
clone_size: .; d_call: .; j_call: TRBJ1-1; v_call: TRBV5-1; cdr3_aa: CASSSSREVNTEAFF; cdr3_nt: TGCGCCAGCAGCAGCTCCAGGGAAGTGAACACTGAAGCTTTCTTT
clone_size: .; d_call: TRBD1; j_call: TRBJ1-1; v_call: TRBV28; cdr3_aa: CASSSTGGHTEAFF; cdr3_nt: TGTGCCAGCAGTTCAACAGGGGGCCACACTGAAGCTTTCTTT
clone_size: .; d_call: .; j_call: TRBJ2-1; v_call: TRBV29-1; cdr3_aa: CSVAGVTYNEQFF; cdr3_nt: TGCAGCGTTGCAGGGGTAACCTACAATGAGCAGTTCTTC
clone_size: .; d_call: .; j_call: TRBJ2-7; v_call: TRBV12-3/TRBV12-4; cdr3_aa: CASSFISTYEQYF; cdr3_nt: TGTGCCAGCAGTTTTATCTCTACCTACGAGCAGTACTTC
clone_size: .; d_call: TRBD2; j_call: TRBJ2-1; v_call: TRBV19; cdr3_aa: CASSIRAGGSWEQFF; cdr3_nt: TGTGCCAGTAGTATCCGAGCGGGCGGGAGCTGGGAGCAGTTCTTC
clone_size: .; d_call: TRBD1; j_call: TRBJ1-2; v_call: TRBV24-1; cdr3_aa: CATSDTETTGANYGYTF; cdr3_nt: TGTGCCACCAGTGACACGGAGACGACAGGGGCAAACTATGGCTACACCTTC
clone_size: .; d_call: TRBD2; j_call: TRBJ2-3; v_call: TRBV11-1; cdr3_aa: CASRLGLAVTDTQYF; cdr3_nt: TGTGCCAGCAGGTTGGGACTAGCGGTTACAGATACGCAGTATTTT
clone_size: once; d_call: .; j_call: TRBJ2-7; v_call: TRBV6-4; cdr3_aa: CASYLGVGGERAEQYF; cdr3_nt: TGTGCCAGCTACCTGGGGGTCGGGGGAGAGCGGGCCGAGCAGTACTTC
clone_size: .; d_call: .; j_call: TRBJ1-2; v_call: TRBV5-4; cdr3_aa: CASSLGTHRAGSLTDGYTF; cdr3_nt: TGTGCCAGCAGCTTAGGCACTCACAGGGCCGGTTCCCTAACAGATGGCTACACCTTC
clone_size: .; d_call: TRBD1; j_call: TRBJ2-3; v_call: TRBV11-3; cdr3_aa: CASSLDHRGLNGIPYF; cdr3_nt: TGTGCCAGCAGCTTAGACCACAGGGGTCTAAACGGAATCCCGTATTTT
clone_size: .; d_call: .; j_call: TRBJ2-2; v_call: TRBV27; cdr3_aa: CASSLSGVTGELFF; cdr3_nt: TGTGCCAGCAGTTTATCAGGGGTCACCGGGGAGCTGTTTTTT
clone_size: .; d_call: TRBD2; j_call: TRBJ2-5; v_call: TRBV10-3; cdr3_aa: CAISEGTSGNGETQYF; cdr3_nt: TGTGCCATCAGTGAGGGGACTAGCGGGAATGGAGAGACCCAGTACTTC
clone_size: .; d_call: TRBD1; j_call: TRBJ2-5; v_call: TRBV2; cdr3_aa: CASRAGGTEETQYF; cdr3_nt: TGTGCCAGCAGGGCAGGGGGAACCGAAGAGACCCAGTACTTC
clone_size: .; d_call: TRBD1; j_call: TRBJ2-7; v_call: TRBV7-9; cdr3_aa: CASRQDRGNEQYF; cdr3_nt: TGTGCCAGCAGGCAGGACAGGGGGAACGAGCAGTACTTC
clone_size: .; d_call: .; j_call: TRBJ2-3; v_call: TRBV3-1/TRBV3-2; cdr3_aa: CASSRTNTDTQYF; cdr3_nt: TGTGCCAGCAGCCGGACTAACACAGATACGCAGTATTTT
clone_size: .; d_call: TRBD1; j_call: TRBJ1-5; v_call: TRBV4-1; cdr3_aa: CASSQVTGDPYSNQPQHF; cdr3_nt: TGCGCCAGCAGCCAAGTCACAGGGGACCCATATAGCAATCAGCCCCAGCATTTT
clone_size: once; d_call: TRBD1; j_call: TRBJ2-1; v_call: TRBV28; cdr3_aa: CASRASVVTGPNEQFF; cdr3_nt: TGTGCCAGCAGGGCAAGTGTTGTGACAGGGCCCAATGAGCAGTTCTTC
clone_size: .; d_call: .; j_call: TRBJ2-7; v_call: TRBV4-1; cdr3_aa: CASSQSGVSGYEQYF; cdr3_nt: TGCGCCAGCAGCCAGTCCGGGGTTAGCGGCTACGAGCAGTACTTC
clone_size: .; d_call: .; j_call: TRBJ2-3; v_call: TRBV24-1; cdr3_aa: CATSDISPDTQYF; cdr3_nt: TGTGCCACCAGTGACATTAGCCCGGATACGCAGTATTTT
clone_size: few; d_call: .; j_call: TRBJ1-3; v_call: TRBV7-2; cdr3_aa: CASSRIGQGYSGNTIYF; cdr3_nt: TGTGCCAGCAGCCGCATAGGGCAGGGCTATAGTGGAAACACCATATATTTT
clone_size: .; d_call: .; j_call: TRBJ2-2; v_call: TRBV9; cdr3_aa: CASSSTGGPPGELFF; cdr3_nt: TGTGCCAGCAGCTCCACCGGAGGGCCCCCCGGGGAGCTGTTTTTT
clone_size: .; d_call: TRBD2; j_call: TRBJ2-1; v_call: TRBV19; cdr3_aa: CASSIREGGYNEQFF; cdr3_nt: TGTGCCAGTAGTATACGGGAGGGGGGTTACAATGAGCAGTTCTTC
clone_size: few; d_call: .; j_call: TRBJ1-2; v_call: TRBV5-1; cdr3_aa: CASSPRDGGSYGYTF; cdr3_nt: TGCGCCAGCAGCCCTCGGGATGGGGGCAGCTATGGCTACACCTTC
clone_size: .; d_call: .; j_call: TRBJ2-7; v_call: TRBV18; cdr3_aa: CASSPRQGFNSYEQYF; cdr3_nt: TGTGCCAGCTCACCACGGCAGGGATTCAACTCCTACGAGCAGTACTTC
clone_size: .; d_call: .; j_call: TRBJ2-1; v_call: TRBV5-1; cdr3_aa: CASRAQGSSYNEQFF; cdr3_nt: TGCGCCAGCAGGGCCCAGGGTAGCTCCTACAATGAGCAGTTCTTC
clone_size: .; d_call: TRBD1; j_call: TRBJ1-1; v_call: TRBV6-5; cdr3_aa: CASSLDRMNTEAFF; cdr3_nt: TGTGCCAGCAGCCTGGACAGGATGAACACTGAAGCTTTCTTT
clone_size: .; d_call: .; j_call: TRBJ2-7; v_call: TRBV9; cdr3_aa: CASSETGTTYEQYF; cdr3_nt: TGTGCCAGCAGCGAAACCGGGACAACCTACGAGCAGTACTTC
clone_size: .; d_call: TRBD2; j_call: TRBJ2-7; v_call: TRBV14; cdr3_aa: CASAGTSGIGVYEQYF; cdr3_nt: TGTGCCAGCGCCGGGACTAGCGGGATAGGGGTCTACGAGCAGTACTTC
clone_size: .; d_call: .; j_call: TRBJ2-7; v_call: TRBV3-1/TRBV3-2; cdr3_aa: CASSQDPQFSYEQYF; cdr3_nt: TGTGCCAGCAGCCAAGATCCACAGTTCTCCTACGAGCAGTACTTC
clone_size: .; d_call: .; j_call: TRBJ2-5; v_call: TRBV29-1; cdr3_aa: CSAYRQGWQETQYF; cdr3_nt: TGCAGCGCCTATCGGCAGGGCTGGCAAGAGACCCAGTACTTC
clone_size: .; d_call: TRBD2; j_call: TRBJ2-2; v_call: TRBV27; cdr3_aa: CASGGGGERFAGELFF; cdr3_nt: TGTGCCAGCGGTGGCGGGGGGGAGAGGTTCGCCGGGGAGCTGTTTTTT
clone_size: .; d_call: TRBD1; j_call: TRBJ1-4; v_call: TRBV18; cdr3_aa: CASSPTGSNEKLFF; cdr3_nt: TGTGCCAGCTCACCGACAGGGTCTAATGAAAAACTGTTTTTT
clone_size: .; d_call: TRBD2; j_call: TRBJ2-1; v_call: TRBV18; cdr3_aa: CASSPPILAGVNEQFF; cdr3_nt: TGTGCCAGCTCACCACCAATACTAGCGGGAGTCAATGAGCAGTTCTTC
clone_size: .; d_call: TRBD2; j_call: TRBJ2-3; v_call: TRBV5-1; cdr3_aa: CASSLQRTSGGTQYF; cdr3_nt: TGCGCCAGCAGCTTGCAAAGGACTAGCGGCGGGACGCAGTATTTT
clone_size: .; d_call: .; j_call: TRBJ1-2; v_call: TRBV6-5; cdr3_aa: CASSLARDHGYTF; cdr3_nt: TGTGCCAGCAGTCTGGCCAGGGATCATGGCTACACCTTC
clone_size: .; d_call: TRBD1; j_call: TRBJ2-5; v_call: TRBV2; cdr3_aa: CASSRDSQETQYF; cdr3_nt: TGTGCCAGCAGCCGGGACAGTCAAGAGACCCAGTACTTC